This TCR beta chain appears in the sequencing data of a study of blood T cell repertoires in COVID-19 (dated by TCRdb to about 2020). Background for the entire study: ImmuneRACE Cohort 3 recovered participants were defined by two consecutive negative NP/OP PCR tests, healthcare professional clearance, or symptom resolution. Sample metadata almost always included a de-identified subject ID, COVID-19 status, age in years and sex. The repertoires were made available in a free public database intended to serve as a resource for research on the immune response to SARS-CoV-2. The dataset comprised deeply sampled blood TCRbeta repertoires from subjects exposed to, actively infected with, or recovered from COVID-19. The collaborator samples originated in the United States, Italy and Spain and spanned the acute and convalescent phases of COVID-19. The samples were drawn from the first 160 participants of the ongoing ImmuneRACE study and from 1,254 subjects provided by 6 global collaborators. The prospective study material was composed of cDNA or gDNA derived from T cells, B-cell-depleted T cells, or PBMCs. Where HLA class I and class II types were available, the types were taken from metadata supplied by the sample provider, not from assay-based typing.

V lost 4 bases and J lost 5 bases; the stretch between them is 17 bases long. Measured from the cysteine to the phenylalanine, the CDR3 is 15 residues long. The kept DNA is CDR3 alone, 45 bases in frame from the first base. The germline V gene provides CDR1 SGDLS and CDR2 YYNGEE. Paper-wide results and their limitations: Clinical and demographic metadata were provided uncurated, with the amount varying by source and participant.

Participants in the prospective study were aged roughly 18 to 95 years, lived in 24 United States geographic areas, and enrolled through a virtual design. In the prospective study, cohorts were assigned on the basis of participant-reported clinical history obtained from a screening survey and a study questionnaire. In the prospective study, mobile phlebotomists collected whole blood, serum and a nasopharyngeal or oropharyngeal swab from each participant. Prospective study participants could optionally give additional blood draws and questionnaires over an approximately two-month period. Prospective study blood samples were shipped either frozen or at room temperature before DNA extraction. TCRbeta CDR3 regions were amplified from genomic DNA by means of the immunoSEQ Assay, a bias-controlled multiplex PCR. The original pipeline was this. Within the assay, amplification of reference gene primers was used to estimate how many nucleated cells each sample contained. To quantify the absolute abundance of each unique TCRbeta CDR3 rearrangement, sequence reads were collapsed and filtered. For each sample, productive Simpson clonality was calculated by taking the square root of Simpson's diversity index across productive rearrangements. The table comes from immuneACCESS by way of TCRdb, which keeps in-frame sequences with V and J called. Part of the clones is missing from these tables; in studies checked, under half for an unresolved V gene and the rest for unknown reasons. The V and J calls and clone size are taken from that table; D and trimming were inferred from the DNA. The sample includes around 360,000 clones, with approximately 87% observed a single time. The top ten clonotypes cover roughly 2% of the sample.

As regards this clone: What antigen it recognizes has not been identified. One base away there is no much larger clone; base qualities are not given.

This sequence uses TRBV9 and TRBJ2-3, with TRBD2 perhaps the D gene, on 6 matching bases. The clonotype was recovered from a man aged 35-49 years in a cohort exposed to, infected with or recovered from COVID-19 (not recorded which). Sequencing used PBMCs or T cells enriched from blood (not recorded which). This receptor carries the CDR3 CASSTTSFARDTQYF. Read as DNA, the sequence is TGTGCCAGCAGCACGACTAGTTTTGCGCGAGATACGCAGTATTTT.